The 18 T cell receptor beta chains in this list originate from one sample, sequenced in a study of radiation and T cells in renal cell carcinoma. The protocol was immunoSEQ multiplex PCR, while the TCRdb copy is restricted to in-frame clones and leaves out a portion. The sample lists more than 75,000 clones, 80% to 90% occurring once. Time point noted: blood 2 weeks post-SBRT. Treatment indicated: 15 Gy SBRT to primary tumor, nephrectomy 4 weeks later. Sequenced here: blood, sampled from a patient whose treatment included radiotherapy and nephrectomy. The source of these receptors is a woman aged 50 to 60 with renal cell carcinoma.

This sequence joins TRBV28 and TRBJ1-1; perhaps TRBD1 as D (5 bases). The length of the CDR3 is 14 residues. Trimming took off 5 bases at V and 1 base at J, with 11 bases between the two ends. Germline V gene lookup returns CDR1 MDHEN and CDR2 SYDVKM. The CDR3 is CASSLNGANTEAFF. Here the CDR3 DNA reads TGTGCCAGCAGTCTCAATGGGGCGAACACTGAAGCTTTCTTT.

The chain is built from TRBV10-3 and TRBJ2-3, with TRBD2 matching over 11 bases. The germline V gene has CDR1 ENHRY and CDR2 SYGVKD. J lost 4 bases, V lost 10 bases, and 4 bases had no gene match. The CDR3 contains 13 residues. CDR3 region: CANSGGVADTQYF. CDR3 DNA: TGTGCCAATAGCGGGGGGGTCGCAGATACGCAGTATTTT.

This rearrangement joins TRBV7-8 to TRBJ2-7, with D hard to call. The V gene lost 1 base and the J gene lost 0 bases, with 10 bases spanning the gap. This CDR3 is built from 15 residues. The germline CDR1 and CDR2 sequences are SGHVS and FQNEAQ. CDR3 loop: CASSLGQYHSYEQYF. CDR3 nucleotides: TGTGCCAGCAGCTTAGGGCAGTACCACTCCTACGAGCAGTACTTC.

V usage is TRBV28 and J usage is TRBJ1-1; D might be TRBD1 (6 bases). The CDR3 totals 14 residues. V lost 8 bases, J lost 3 bases, and 16 bases lay in between. The germline V gene has CDR1 MDHEN and CDR2 SYDVKM. The CDR3 DNA sequence: TGTGCCAGCCGAGAAGGGGGATTGGACACTGAAGCTTTCTTT. Amino acid sequence: CASREGGLDTEAFF.

The chain employs TRBV28 and TRBJ2-7; 9 bases align to TRBD1. V lost 2 bases, J lost 0 bases, and 5 bases stayed unmatched. The CDR3 sequence is 16 residues long. Germline V lookup: CDR1 MDHEN, CDR2 SYDVKM. CDR3 sequence (DNA): TGTGCCAGCAGTTTAGGGGGACAGGGAGGCTCCTACGAGCAGTACTTC. This gives the protein CASSLGGQGGSYEQYF.

This clone was picked up one time. The gene calls are TRBV4-3 and TRBJ2-6; unclear D gene. The CDR3 spans 16 residues. Looked up from germline, CDR1 is LGHNA and CDR2 is YSLEER. V lost 0 bases and J 0 bases, leaving 6 bases between the germline ends. The CDR3 nucleotides are TGCGCCAGCAGCCAAGATACAACCTCTGGGGCCAACGTCCTGACTTTC. Translating it yields CASSQDTTSGANVLTF.

The chain recombines TRBV7-9 with TRBJ2-3, with D unresolved. The CDR3 spans 12 residues. Germline CDR1 reads SEHNR; CDR2 reads FQNEAQ (reference sequence). V lost 1 base and J 10 bases, leaving 9 bases between the germline ends. The CDR3 DNA sequence: TGTGCCAGCAGCTTAGGGTCCGCCTCGCAGTATTTT. It translates to CASSLGSASQYF.

The rearrangement uses TRBV9 and TRBJ1-4; a weak D match, TRBD1 (6 bases). There are 16 residues in the CDR3. CDR1 and CDR2 (germline): SGDLS, YYNGEE. Trimming pared 5 bases from V and 0 bases from J, leaving 14 bases between. CDR3 amino acids: CASSRAPGATNEKLFF. CDR3 sequence (DNA): TGTGCCAGCAGTCGCGCCCCAGGGGCAACTAATGAAAAACTGTTTTTT.

In DNA form, the CDR3 reads TGTGCCAGCAGAGCAGACGAACCGAACACTGAAGCTTTCTTT. Its translation: CASRADEPNTEAFF. The V call is TRBV9, the J call TRBJ1-1; D is unresolved. This CDR3 is 14 amino acids long. The germline V gene encodes CDR1 SGDLS and CDR2 YYNGEE. V was pared by 5 bases and J by 1 base, with 12 bases between.

This clone was detected only a few times. The chain carries TRBV4-2 and TRBJ1-4; 7 bases are shared with TRBD1. The CDR3 has 16 amino acids. Germline loops: CDR1 LGHNA, CDR2 YNFKEQ. Losses at the gene ends were 0 bases for V and 10 bases for J; bases not matched to a gene: 11. The CDR3 is CASSQDLEGGKRKLFF. The CDR3 DNA is TGTGCCAGCAGCCAAGATCTTGAAGGGGGCAAGAGAAAACTGTTTTTT.

This sequence joins TRBV5-4 and TRBJ2-7; TRBD1 matches 8 bases. CDR1 is SGHNT, CDR2 YYREEE, per germline (reference sequence). The CDR3 runs 17 residues. Losses at the gene ends were 3 bases for V and 5 bases for J; bases not matched to a gene: 16. CDR3 region: CASSSPAQGARTHEQYF. Here the CDR3 DNA reads TGTGCCAGCAGCTCCCCGGCCCAGGGGGCGCGTACCCACGAGCAGTACTTC.

The chain is built from TRBV7-9 and TRBJ1-2; D possibly corresponds to TRBD1 (6 bases). V lost 1 base and J lost 10, with 19 bases in between. Germline values: CDR1 SEHNR, CDR2 FQNEAQ (reference sequence). The CDR3 is 15 amino acids. CDR3 residues: CASSLVGAVQLSYTF. The CDR3 nucleotides are TGTGCCAGCAGCTTAGTGGGGGCAGTTCAGTTATCCTACACCTTC.

The chain joins TRBV19 to TRBJ1-5; D might be TRBD1 (5 bases). V lost 3 bases to trimming and J lost 3 bases, with 18 bases between them. CDR1 is LNHDA and CDR2 is SQIVND in the germline V gene (reference sequence). The CDR3 spans 17 residues. The CDR3 bases are TGTGCCAGTAGTATTGGCCCCGGGGGGGGACTCAATCAGCCCCAGCATTTT. Encoded protein: CASSIGPGGGLNQPQHF. Drawing the rest from reference TRBV19 and TRBJ1-5, the complete variable domain is DGGITQSPKYLFRKEGQNVTLSCEQNLNHDAMYWYRQDPGQGLRLIYYSQIVNDFQKGDIAEGYSVSREKKESFPLTVTSAQKNPTAFYLCASSIGPGGGLNQPQHFGDGTRLSIL.

CDR3 protein: CASSYTGGGQPQHF. Here the CDR3 DNA reads TGCGCCAGCAGCTATACAGGGGGCGGGCAGCCCCAGCATTTT. The J gene is TRBJ1-5, the V gene TRBV5-1; 9 positions agree with TRBD1. Germline lookup yields CDR1 SGHRS and CDR2 YFSETQ. This CDR3 comprises 14 residues. The V and J ends lost 3 bases and 7 bases, in that order; junction bases with no gene match: 5.

J is TRBJ1-4 and V is TRBV29-1, with TRBD1 identical over 9 bases. Germline V gives CDR1 SQVTM, CDR2 ANQGSEA. The trim removed 7 bases at V and 0 bases at J, leaving 6 bases unmatched. This CDR3 has 15 residues. CDR3 region: CSAVGQGTTNEKLFF. CDR3 in DNA: TGCAGCGCCGTAGGACAGGGGACAACTAATGAAAAACTGTTTTTT.

This clone is a singleton in its sample. The chain combines TRBV30 with TRBJ2-5; D is tentatively TRBD1 or TRBD2 (6 bases each). Trimming stripped 4 bases from V and 5 bases from J, with 20 bases between. Germline V gene sequence: CDR1 GTSNPN, CDR2 SVGIG (reference sequence). This CDR3 is 15 amino acids long. The CDR3 coding sequence is TGTGCCTGGATAAGGCAGGGGCTAGCGTCGGAGACCCAGTACTTC. It translates to CAWIRQGLASETQYF.

The chain recombines TRBV6-5 with TRBJ2-7, with D unclear. The CDR3 is 13 residues long. CDR1 MNHEY and CDR2 SVGAGI come from the germline V gene. V was clipped by 2 bases and J by 3 bases, with 8 bases between them. Here the CDR3 DNA reads TGTGCCAGCAGTTACGACCCTATCTACGAGCAGTACTTC. Translated, it gives CASSYDPIYEQYF.

The V and J genes are TRBV7-9 and TRBJ1-4; TRBD1 agrees at 8 bases. The J segment lost 8 bases and the V segment lost 0 bases, leaving 5 bases of the junction unmatched. There are 15 residues in the CDR3. Germline-derived CDR1 and CDR2 are SEHNR and FQNEAQ (reference sequence). For the CDR3, the DNA is TGTGCCAGCAGCTTAGCGCCGGGACAGGACGAAAAACTGTTTTTT. This encodes CASSLAPGQDEKLFF.